These 9 T cell receptor beta chains were all obtained from the same sample, sequenced in a study of blood T cells in healthy people across ages. PCR was performed a second time for 7 to 11 cycles using a sample-barcoded 5' primer and a J-beta primer mix. TCRdb re-derived calls from the 5' RACE reads in MiXCR, one entry per CDR3 protein. Among 700,000 or so distinct CDR3 sequences listed, around 43% were seen once. Sequenced: blood. All receptors derive from a man older than 75 in good health.

Notes on this clonotype: This may be a read error: a much more frequent sequence differs by one nucleotide. The CDR3 DNA follows: TGTGCCAGCAGGGGGGTGACTAGCGGGGGACTATACCAAGAGACCCGGTACTTC. It yields the protein CASRGVTSGGLYQETRYF. V usage is TRBV6-1 and J usage is TRBJ2-5; 12 positions match TRBD2. Germline CDR1 MNHNS, CDR2 SASEGT. The CDR3 runs to 18 residues.

V is TRBV7-2 and J is TRBJ2-4; the D call may be TRBD1 or TRBD2 (6 bases each). This CDR3 is built from 16 residues. In germline, CDR1 is SGHTA, CDR2 FQGNSA. V lost 3 bases and J lost 6, with 18 bases in between. The CDR3 coding sequence is TGTGCCAGCAGCTTTACAGGGACTTCCCAAGGAAACATTCAGTACTTC. Encoded protein: CASSFTGTSQGNIQYF.

This clonotype was counted a few times. The genes are TRBV14 and TRBJ1-1; D not resolved. The V and J ends lost 0 bases and 1 base respectively, with 12 bases between them. CDR3 length: 16 amino acids. Germline V gene sequence: CDR1 SGHDN, CDR2 FVKESK. The chain's CDR3 is CASSQDREGTNTEAFF. In nucleotides, the CDR3 is TGTGCCAGCAGCCAAGATCGAGAGGGAACGAACACTGAAGCTTTCTTT.

About this clonotype itself: Its ends do not fully match the called genes, so a read error is possible. This sequence joins TRBV6-1 and TRBJ2-1; 9 bases map to TRBD2. Germline CDR1 is MNHNS and CDR2 is SASEGT. This CDR3 comprises 17 residues. CDR3 amino acids: CAARRVSSGSLCNKQFF. CDR3 coding DNA: TGTGCCGCGAGGCGGGTCAGTAGCGGGAGCCTCTGCAATAAGCAGTTCTTC.

This clonotype was recorded a few times. The chain is built from TRBV20-1 and TRBJ1-2; D is undetermined. There are 11 residues in the CDR3. Germline CDR1 DFQATT, CDR2 SNEGSKA (reference sequence). Trimming stripped 1 base from V and 10 bases from J, with 10 bases between. CDR3: CSARVRLDYTF. CDR3 nucleotides: TGCAGTGCTAGAGTACGTTTGGACTACACCTTC.

V gene TRBV11-2 combines with J gene TRBJ1-4, with 7 bases lining up with TRBD1. The CDR3 covers 23 residues. Trimming took 6 bases from V and 8 from J; bases not matched to a gene: 36. Germline lookup yields CDR1 SGHAT and CDR2 FQNNGV. The CDR3 reads CASSRRQARPGIPLPGGMEKLFF. DNA for the CDR3: TGTGCCAGCAGTCGCCGACAGGCCCGGCCTGGAATTCCCCTTCCAGGGGGGATGGAAAAACTGTTTTTT.

J is TRBJ2-7 and V is TRBV6-1; 9 bases fit TRBD1. Germline V gene sequence: CDR1 MNHNS, CDR2 SASEGT. Losses at the gene ends were 5 bases for V and 10 bases for J; bases not matched to a gene: 18. CDR3 length: 16 amino acids. CDR3 residues: CASSFIPGQGRWAQYF. The CDR3 DNA sequence: TGTGCCAGCAGTTTTATCCCGGGACAGGGTCGATGGGCCCAGTACTTC.

Only a few counts were recorded for this clonotype. The chain is built from TRBV12-3 or TRBV12-4 and TRBJ2-5; 8 nucleotides line up with TRBD1. Near its end, the DNA agrees better with TRBJ2-7, so the J call may be wrong. This CDR3 contains 15 residues. Here the CDR3 DNA reads TGTGCCAGCAGTTTCCTCATCAACAGGGGGTACGAGCAGTACTTC. Protein sequence: CASSFLINRGYEQYF.

This rearrangement joins TRBV7-9 to TRBJ2-4; D is undetermined. This CDR3 contains 16 residues. V was pared by 4 bases and J by 13 bases, with 26 bases between. CDR1 SEHNR and CDR2 FQNEAQ come from the germline V gene (reference sequence). CDR3 sequence: CASSWPLAFHLFEQYF. CDR3 coding DNA: TGTGCCAGCAGCTGGCCCCTGGCATTTCACTTATTTGAGCAGTACTTC. The entire variable domain, with the rest obtained from reference TRBV7-9 and TRBJ2-4, is as follows: DTGVSQNPRHKITKRGQNVTFRCDPISEHNRLYWYRQTLGQGPEFLTYFQNEAQLEKSRLLSDRFSAERPKGSFSTLEIQRTEQGDSAMYLCASSWPLAFHLFEQYFGAGTRLSVL.